A selection of T cell receptor beta chains follows, all from one sample in a study of blood T cells in healthy people across ages. TCRdb recomputed calls from the 5' RACE reads with MiXCR, one row per CDR3 protein. The top ten hold about 18% of the sample, which has more than 800,000 distinct CDR3 sequences, around 28% seen once. The sequencing sample was made of blood. These receptors were collected from a woman at least 80 years old in good health. Each CDR3 is given with its conserved first and last residue. Fields, in order: V gene, clone size, D gene, J gene, CDR3 length, CDR3 DNA, CDR3 protein. D genes are given only for firm matches. Size tells how often a clone was seen (once, few, many) or the class of an expanded clone, and some rows leave it out.

TRBV20-1	many	TRBD2	TRBJ2-1	13	TGCAGTGCTAGGGGGGATGGAGCGGGGGTGCAGTTCTTC	CSARGDGAGVQFF
TRBV7-9	many	.	TRBJ2-3	13	TGTGCCAGCAGCTATAGCTTAGAGGATACGCAGTATTTT	CASSYSLEDTQYF
TRBV10-3	many	.	TRBJ2-5	13	TGTGCCATCGCCACGGAGCAAAAAGAGACCCAGTACTTC	CAIATEQKETQYF
TRBV20-1	many	.	TRBJ1-5	13	TGCAGTGCTAGTCGTAGCGGAAATCAGCCCCAGCATTTT	CSASRSGNQPQHF
TRBV7-9	few	TRBD1	TRBJ2-5	18	TGTGCCGGCAGCTCTTCACTCTTAAGGACAGGGGAGAAAGAGACCCAGTACTTC	CAGSSSLLRTGEKETQYF
TRBV5-5	many	TRBD1	TRBJ2-3	15	TGTGCCAGCAGCTTGGTACAGGGGGCGGCAGATACGCAGTATTTT	CASSLVQGAADTQYF
TRBV5-1	many	.	TRBJ2-6	18	TGCGCCAGCAGCTTGGTTATAATCGGGATGGATGGGGCCAACGTCCTGACTTTC	CASSLVIIGMDGANVLTF
TRBV4-3	.	.	TRBJ2-7	13	TGCGCCAGCAGCCAAGACGCGTCCTACGAGCAGTACTTC	CASSQDASYEQYF
TRBV7-9	few	.	TRBJ2-2	14	TGTGCCAGCAGCTTCGATTTAGGCACCGGGGAGCTGTTTTTT	CASSFDLGTGELFF
TRBV10-3	many	.	TRBJ2-5	12	TGTGCCATCAGTGATAGAGCAGAGACCCAGTACTTC	CAISDRAETQYF
TRBV4-1	many	.	TRBJ1-5	13	TGCGCCAGCAGCCAAGAGTTAGTACAGCCCCAGCATTTT	CASSQELVQPQHF
TRBV7-8	many	TRBD1	TRBJ1-1	13	TGTGCCAGCAGCCTGGACAGGGGCACTGAAGCTTTCTTT	CASSLDRGTEAFF
TRBV12-3/TRBV12-4	few	.	TRBJ2-2	15	TGTGCCAGCAGTTTCGGGGCCTATTACACCGGGGAGCTGTTTTTT	CASSFGAYYTGELFF
TRBV30	.	.	TRBJ1-5	18	TGTGCCTGGAGTGTACAGAGGACGCCCGGTGGAAGCAATCAGCCCCAGCATTTT	CAWSVQRTPGGSNQPQHF
TRBV5-1	.	TRBD1	TRBJ2-5	15	TGCGCCAGCAGCTTTGGACAGGGGACCCAAGAGACCCAGTACTTC	CASSFGQGTQETQYF
TRBV10-3	many	.	TRBJ2-5	13	TGTGCCATCAGAGGAACGGATCAAGAGACCCAGTACTTC	CAIRGTDQETQYF
TRBV12-3/TRBV12-4	.	.	TRBJ2-3	13	TGTGCCAGCCAGGCACGGAGCGCAGATACGCAGTATTTT	CASQARSADTQYF
TRBV14	many	.	TRBJ2-1	15	TGTGCCAGCAGCCAAGCTAGGACGACTGGGAATGAGCAGTTCTTC	CASSQARTTGNEQFF
TRBV20-1	.	.	TRBJ1-6	15	TGCAGTGCTGCTCGGAAACAGGCCTATAATTCACCCCTCCACTTT	CSAARKQAYNSPLHF
TRBV2	.	.	TRBJ1-1	11	TGTGCCTGCACTGGGTACACTGAAGCTTTCTTT	CACTGYTEAFF
TRBV19	.	.	TRBJ2-7	11	TGTGCCACTGCCAGCGGCGACGAGCAGTACTTC	CATASGDEQYF
TRBV29-1	.	.	TRBJ1-1	13	TGCAGCGTTGCAGGGATAAATAGTTTTGAAGCTTTCTTT	CSVAGINSFEAFF
TRBV19	few	TRBD1	TRBJ2-5	17	TGTGCCAGTAGTTTAAACTCCCCGGGACAGGGGGGAGAGACCCAGTACTTC	CASSLNSPGQGGETQYF
TRBV15	.	.	TRBJ1-1	17	TGTGCCACCAGCAGACCCCAAGGAGGGATAGTTAACACTGAAGCTTTCTTT	CATSRPQGGIVNTEAFF
TRBV2	many	TRBD1	TRBJ2-6	18	TGTGCCAGCATCTACGGGACAGGAAAGAGCTCTGGGGCCAACGTCCTGACTTTC	CASIYGTGKSSGANVLTF
TRBV5-1	many	TRBD1	TRBJ1-2	13	TGCGCCAGCAGCACGGGACAGGGATTCGGCTACACCTTC	CASSTGQGFGYTF
TRBV11-2	.	TRBD1	TRBJ1-2	15	TGTGCCAGCAGCCAATACGGGACAGAGGTACATGGCTACACCTTC	CASSQYGTEVHGYTF
TRBV3-1	many	TRBD2	TRBJ2-1	15	TGTGCCAGCAGCCAATCCGCCCAAAGAGCGGGGGGTTGGTTCTTC	CASSQSAQRAGGWFF
TRBV27	many	.	TRBJ2-7	14	TGTGCCAGCAGTCCCGGGGACGCAACCTACGAGCAGTACTTC	CASSPGDATYEQYF
TRBV5-4	few	TRBD1	TRBJ2-7	15	TGTGCCAGCAGCTTGCCCCGAGACAGGGGCCACGAGCAGTACTTC	CASSLPRDRGHEQYF
TRBV7-2	few	.	TRBJ1-5	14	TGTGCCAGCAGGTTAACAGGGATCCATCAGCCCCAGCATTTT	CASRLTGIHQPQHF
TRBV3-1	.	TRBD1	TRBJ1-4	18	TGTGCCAGCAGCCATTTAACCTCTGACAGGGGTGCTAATGAAAAACTGTTTTTT	CASSHLTSDRGANEKLFF
TRBV6-2/TRBV6-3	few	.	TRBJ1-5	17	TGTGCCAGCAGTTCCACCGGAACAGGAGCAAGGTTGCAGCCCCAGCATTTT	CASSSTGTGARLQPQHF
TRBV20-1	few	.	TRBJ1-5	16	TGCAGTGCTAGAAGGGCAGGGGTGGTGAGCAATCAGCCCCAGCATTTT	CSARRAGVVSNQPQHF
TRBV6-5	many	TRBD1	TRBJ2-5	15	TGTGCCAGCAGACGGGACAGGAGTAAGACGGAGACCCAGTACTTC	CASRRDRSKTETQYF
TRBV7-2	many	TRBD1	TRBJ1-5	16	TGTGCCAGCAGCTTGGGGGACAGGGGAAGCAATCAGCCCCAGCATTTT	CASSLGDRGSNQPQHF
TRBV7-2	few	TRBD1	TRBJ2-2	14	TGTGCCAGCAGCTTAAGACAGGGTAACGGGGAGCTGTTTTTT	CASSLRQGNGELFF
TRBV9	.	TRBD1	TRBJ2-7	15	TGTGCCAGCAGCCTTGACAGGGGGCTGAACTACGAGCAGTACTTC	CASSLDRGLNYEQYF
TRBV5-1	.	TRBD2	TRBJ2-3	16	TGCGCCAGCAGCTTGAAACCTAGCGGGGGGCCAGATACGCAGTATTTT	CASSLKPSGGPDTQYF
TRBV20-1	many	.	TRBJ2-7	13	TGCAGTGCTAGGGAACCAGACAGCGGGGAGCAGTACTTC	CSAREPDSGEQYF
TRBV27	few	TRBD1	TRBJ1-1	13	TGTGCCAGGGAACAGGGGAACGTCACTGAAGCTTTCTTT	CAREQGNVTEAFF
TRBV7-7	.	.	TRBJ2-5	11	TGTGTCAGCAGCACTGGAGAGACCCAGTACTTC	CVSSTGETQYF
TRBV20-1	many	.	TRBJ1-5	15	TGCAGTGCTAGAGCCCAGGGCAGTGGGGATCAGCCCCAGCATTTT	CSARAQGSGDQPQHF
TRBV7-9	.	TRBD2	TRBJ2-7	17	TGTGCCAGCAGCCCCCTTAGCGGGGGGGCTCTGTGGAATGAGCAGTACTTC	CASSPLSGGALWNEQYF
TRBV15	.	TRBD1	TRBJ1-4	15	TGTGCCACCAGCAGAGACGGGACAGGGGGGGAAAAACTGTTTTTT	CATSRDGTGGEKLFF
TRBV20-1	many	.	TRBJ1-2	13	TGCAGTGCTAGTATTGGAGGGGGCTATGGCTACACCTTC	CSASIGGGYGYTF
TRBV19	.	.	TRBJ1-6	15	TGTGCCAGTACCTACCGGGACACTCGGATTTCACCCCTCCACTTT	CASTYRDTRISPLHF
TRBV29-1	few	.	TRBJ2-3	13	TGCAGCGTTGCAAGTAGCGGCACAGATACGCAGTATTTT	CSVASSGTDTQYF
TRBV6-2/TRBV6-3	many	TRBD1	TRBJ1-2	15	TGTGCCAGCAGCTTCGGGACAGGGTTTACCTATGGCTACACCTTC	CASSFGTGFTYGYTF
TRBV30	.	.	TRBJ2-7	12	TGTGCCTGGAGTGGTGAGATGGACGAGCAGTACTTC	CAWSGEMDEQYF
TRBV7-2	many	.	TRBJ2-7	13	TGTGCCAGCAGCTCTCAAATGTTCTACGAGCAGTACTTC	CASSSQMFYEQYF
TRBV14	.	.	TRBJ1-6	17	TGTGCCAGCAGCCAAGATAGGGGGGCAGGGGTCCATTCACCCCTCCACTTT	CASSQDRGAGVHSPLHF
TRBV20-1	many	TRBD2	TRBJ2-7	13	TGCAGTGCTAGGAGCGGGGGGGCCCTCGAGCAGTACTTC	CSARSGGALEQYF
TRBV6-2/TRBV6-3	once	TRBD1	TRBJ1-2	14	TGTGCCAGCAGCCTCCCCGGGACAGAGTATGGCTACACCTTC	CASSLPGTEYGYTF
TRBV9	.	TRBD2	TRBJ2-7	16	TGTGCCAGCAGCGTAGAACCGGGACTAGCAGTCCACGAGCAGTACTTC	CASSVEPGLAVHEQYF
TRBV5-1	once	.	TRBJ2-7	13	TGCGCCAGCAGCCGGACCCGAGAGCTCGAGCAGTACTTC	CASSRTRELEQYF
TRBV2	.	.	TRBJ2-3	16	TGTGCCAGCAGTCGACCGGGACTCCGGGGGCTGGGTTCGCAGTATTTT	CASSRPGLRGLGSQYF
TRBV5-1	.	.	TRBJ2-1	18	TGCGCCAGCAGCTGGCCCATGGGGGGGGCCAGCTCCTACAATGAGCAGTTCTTC	CASSWPMGGASSYNEQFF
TRBV27	many	TRBD1	TRBJ2-5	17	TGTGCCAGCAGTTTATGGCCTCCGGGACAGGGTGGGGAGACCCAGTACTTC	CASSLWPPGQGGETQYF